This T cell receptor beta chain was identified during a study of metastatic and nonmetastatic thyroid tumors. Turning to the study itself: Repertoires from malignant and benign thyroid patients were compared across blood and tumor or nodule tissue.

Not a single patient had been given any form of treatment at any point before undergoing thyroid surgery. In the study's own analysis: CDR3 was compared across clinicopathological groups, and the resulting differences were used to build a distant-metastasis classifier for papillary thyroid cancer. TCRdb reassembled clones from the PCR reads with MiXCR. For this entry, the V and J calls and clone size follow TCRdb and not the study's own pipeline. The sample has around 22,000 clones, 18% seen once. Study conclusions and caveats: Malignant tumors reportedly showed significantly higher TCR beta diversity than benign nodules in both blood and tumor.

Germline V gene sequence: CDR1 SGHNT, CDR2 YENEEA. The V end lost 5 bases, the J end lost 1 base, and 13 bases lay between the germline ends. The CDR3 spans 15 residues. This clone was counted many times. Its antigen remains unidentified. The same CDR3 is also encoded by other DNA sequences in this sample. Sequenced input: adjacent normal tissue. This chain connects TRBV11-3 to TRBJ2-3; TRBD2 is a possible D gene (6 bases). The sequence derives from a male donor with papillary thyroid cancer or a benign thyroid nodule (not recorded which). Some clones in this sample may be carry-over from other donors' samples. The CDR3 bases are TGTGCCAGCAGCAGCGGGCACAGTCGCACAGATACGCAGTATTTT. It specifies CASSSGHSRTDTQYF.